This TCR beta chain was captured by sequencing in a study of OX40 agonist ivuxolimab in advanced cancers. Across the whole study: While on treatment, patients had intravenous ivuxolimab at 0.01 to 10 mg/kg every 2 weeks.

Data came from immunoSEQ multiplex PCR; TCRdb stores just in-frame clones and leaves some out. The table lists about 11,000 clones, around four fifths of them singletons. The junction had 6 bases not matched to a gene; V was cut back by 3 bases and J by 2 bases. CDR1 and CDR2 from the germline V gene are SGHTA and FQGNSA. This CDR3 has 16 amino acids. The sequence derives from an adult with an advanced solid tumor such as melanoma, head and neck, liver or kidney cancer. V gene TRBV7-2 combines with J gene TRBJ2-5, with 10 positions matching TRBD1. The material sequenced was CD4+ or CD8+ T cells sorted from blood, taken in a trial of the OX40 agonist ivuxolimab. The CDR3 here is CASSFGQGGGQETQYF. CDR3 in DNA: TGTGCCAGCAGCTTCGGACAGGGGGGAGGACAAGAGACCCAGTACTTC.